The 16 T cell receptor beta chains presented below share a single source sample, sequenced in a study of control samples from healthy donors and cancer patients. Only in-frame clones appear in the TCRdb table, and some are missing; sequencing was by immunoSEQ multiplex PCR. The sample contains roughly 80,000 clones, 89% of which appear only once. The sample consisted of blood. These receptors were taken from a man aged 50 to 59 in good health.

The genes are TRBV28 and TRBJ1-1; TRBD1 might be the D (6 bases). The V and J ends lost 5 bases and 4 bases respectively, with 14 bases between them. Germline-derived CDR1 and CDR2 are MDHEN and SYDVKM. CDR3 length equals 14 residues. The CDR3: CASSQQGGSTEAFF. The CDR3 nucleotides are TGTGCCAGCAGTCAACAGGGCGGGAGCACTGAAGCTTTCTTT.

This clone was counted a single time. This chain connects TRBV15 to TRBJ2-5, with 8 bases that match TRBD1. This CDR3 is built from 14 residues. Looked up from germline, CDR1 is LNHNV and CDR2 is YYDKDF (reference sequence). Trimming took 3 bases from V and 5 from J; bases not matched to a gene: 5. Here the CDR3 reads CATSSTGGTETQYF. The CDR3 DNA follows: TGTGCCACCAGCAGCACAGGGGGAACGGAGACCCAGTACTTC.

The chain couples TRBV7-6 to TRBJ1-2; 8 bases are shared with TRBD1. In germline, CDR1 is SGHVS, CDR2 FNYEAQ. Losses at the gene ends were 1 base for V and 0 bases for J; bases not matched to a gene: 4. CDR3 length equals 16 residues. The CDR3 DNA reads as TGTGCCAGCAGCTTAGGAACAGGGGGTTCTAACTATGGCTACACCTTC. Translated, it gives CASSLGTGGSNYGYTF.

The V gene is TRBV2, the J gene TRBJ2-5; 12 nucleotides align to TRBD1. Germline V gene lookup returns CDR1 SNHLY and CDR2 FYNNEI. This CDR3 has 16 amino acids. V lost 6 bases, J lost 2 bases, and 7 bases stayed unmatched. This CDR3 is CASRKGQGAWQETQYF. The DNA of the CDR3 is TGTGCCAGCAGGAAGGGACAGGGGGCTTGGCAAGAGACCCAGTACTTC.

In DNA, the CDR3 is TGCGCCAGCAGCTTGTTGGGACCAGGGGCCTCCTATAATTCACCCCTCCACTTT. It specifies CASSLLGPGASYNSPLHF. The chain carries TRBV5-1 and TRBJ1-6; D may be TRBD1 (6 bases). V shed 1 base and J shed 0 bases, with 14 bases lying between them. CDR3 size: 18 residues. CDR1 is SGHRS and CDR2 is YFSETQ in the germline V gene.

This chain connects TRBV11-2 to TRBJ1-3; TRBD1 aligns across 10 bases. Trimming cost V 2 bases and J 6 bases; bases outside gene matches: 7. The CDR3 is 16 residues long. Germline V gives CDR1 SGHAT, CDR2 FQNNGV. CDR3 amino acids: CASSLLPGQGTNTIYF. CDR3 bases: TGTGCCAGCAGCTTACTCCCGGGACAGGGGACAAACACCATATATTTT.

The chain combines TRBV5-4 with TRBJ2-5; D possibly corresponds to TRBD1 (6 bases). V was clipped by 0 bases and J by 4 bases, with 16 bases between them. The CDR3 spans 16 residues. Looked up from germline, CDR1 is SGHNT and CDR2 is YYREEE (reference sequence). CDR3 amino acids: CASSLENTQGTETQYF. In nucleotides, the CDR3 is TGTGCCAGCAGCTTGGAAAATACTCAGGGGACAGAGACCCAGTACTTC. Full variable domain (outside the CDR3, taken from reference TRBV5-4 and TRBJ2-5): ETGVTQSPTHLIKTRGQQVTLRCSSQSGHNTVSWYQQALGQGPQFIFQYYREEENGRGNFPPRFSGLQFPNYSSELNVNALELDDSALYLCASSLENTQGTETQYFGPGTRLLVL.

The chain carries TRBV27 and TRBJ1-2, with a tentative D call TRBD1 (5 bases). Trimming shortened V by 2 bases and J by 4 bases, and 8 bases separated the two germline ends. Germline assignment: CDR1 MNHEY and CDR2 SMNVEV (reference sequence). CDR3 length: 13 residues. DNA of the CDR3: TGTGCCAGCAGTTTAATCCAGGGCTATGGCTACACCTTC. Residues: CASSLIQGYGYTF.

The count of this clone is one. The chain joins TRBV2 to TRBJ1-2, with D possibly matching TRBD1 (5 bases). CDR1 is SNHLY and CDR2 is FYNNEI in the germline V gene. CDR3 size: 16 residues. V was cut by 7 bases and J by 7 bases, with 25 bases left in between. The CDR3 sequence: CASTSLAGSASVGYTF. The CDR3 coding sequence is TGTGCCAGCACTAGTTTAGCAGGGTCTGCTTCTGTTGGCTACACCTTC.

A few counts support this clone. This chain joins TRBV9 and TRBJ1-1, with TRBD1 matching over 8 bases. The CDR3 is made up of 14 amino acids. Germline CDR1 is SGDLS and CDR2 is YYNGEE. V gave up 3 bases and J gave up 8 bases; unmatched junction bases: 9. As DNA, the CDR3 is TGTGCCAGCAGCGCCTGGGACAGGCCACCGGAAGCTTTCTTT. This sequence encodes CASSAWDRPPEAFF.

The rearrangement links TRBV12-3 or TRBV12-4 to TRBJ1-1; weak D call: TRBD1 (5 bases). With 4 bases removed from V and 1 base from J, the gap between germline ends came to 7 bases. The CDR3 loop spans 13 amino acids. CDR3 residues: CASSYGQNTEAFF. For the CDR3, the DNA is TGTGCCAGCAGTTATGGACAGAACACTGAAGCTTTCTTT.

The rearrangement joins TRBV30 to TRBJ2-2; D is unresolved. From germline, CDR1 is GTSNPN and CDR2 SVGIG (reference sequence). V shed 4 bases and J shed 8 bases, with 8 bases lying between them. This CDR3 has 11 amino acids. The CDR3 DNA is TGTGCCTGGAATCGACCAGGGGAGCTGTTTTTT. This translates into CAWNRPGELFF.

The chain is built from TRBV24-1 and TRBJ1-2; D perhaps matches TRBD1 (6 bases). The CDR3 runs to 12 residues. V was cut by 4 bases and J by 8 bases, with 10 bases left in between. Germline values: CDR1 KGHDR, CDR2 SFDVKD. Here the CDR3 DNA reads TGTGCCACCAGTGACACAGGGATCGGCTACACCTTC. It translates to CATSDTGIGYTF.

CDR3 sequence (DNA): TGTGGGGTCGGGAGCTCTGGAAACACCATATATTTT. This gives the protein CGVGSSGNTIYF. The chain recombines TRBV14 with TRBJ1-3; D unclear. This CDR3 has 12 residues. In germline, CDR1 is SGHDN, CDR2 FVKESK.

The count of this clone is one. V and J are TRBV4-2 and TRBJ2-1, with a tentative D call TRBD2 (7 bases). CDR1 and CDR2 (germline): LGHNA, YNFKEQ. The germline V and J ends were trimmed by 0 bases and 10 bases, with 13 bases remaining between them. This CDR3 is built from 14 residues. The CDR3 region has the DNA TGTGCCAGCAGCCAAGATAGGGGGGGAGAGGAGCAGTTCTTC. It yields the protein CASSQDRGGEEQFF.

This rearrangement joins TRBV28 to TRBJ2-5; 8 nucleotides agree with TRBD1. V was pared by 5 bases and J by 5 bases, with 7 bases of the junction left unmatched. This CDR3 contains 14 residues. Germline V gene data show CDR1 as MDHEN and CDR2 as SYDVKM. As DNA, the CDR3 is TGTGCCAGCAGTCCCAGGGGGCAGCTCGAGACCCAGTACTTC. Translated: CASSPRGQLETQYF.